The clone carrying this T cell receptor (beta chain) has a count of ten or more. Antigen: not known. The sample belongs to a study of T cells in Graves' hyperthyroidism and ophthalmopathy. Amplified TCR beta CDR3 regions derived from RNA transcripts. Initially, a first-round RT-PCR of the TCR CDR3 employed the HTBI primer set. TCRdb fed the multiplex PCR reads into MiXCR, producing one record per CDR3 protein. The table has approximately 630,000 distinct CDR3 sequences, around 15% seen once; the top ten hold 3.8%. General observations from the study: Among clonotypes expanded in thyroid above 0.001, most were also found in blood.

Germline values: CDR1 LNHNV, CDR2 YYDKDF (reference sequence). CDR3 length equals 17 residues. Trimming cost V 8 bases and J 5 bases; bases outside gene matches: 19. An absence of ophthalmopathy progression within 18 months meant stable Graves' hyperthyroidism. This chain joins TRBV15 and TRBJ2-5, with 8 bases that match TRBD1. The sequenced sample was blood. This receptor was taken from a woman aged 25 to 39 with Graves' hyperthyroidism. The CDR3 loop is CATGQGAAASVFETQYF. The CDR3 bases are TGTGCCACCGGTCAGGGGGCGGCGGCTAGCGTATTCGAGACCCAGTACTTC.